This passage covers 9 T cell receptor beta chains from one sample sequenced in a study of T-cell reconstitution after alpha-beta-depleted transplantation in children. Construction of the TCRbeta library involved unique molecular identifiers. TCRdb fed the PCR reads into MiXCR, producing one record per CDR3 protein. Found here are around 490,000 distinct CDR3 sequences, roughly 10% of them singletons; the top ten hold 12% to 15%. The source was PBMCs, mostly from graft donor cells, collected 180 days after TCRalphabeta/CD19-depleted stem cell transplant. These TCRs come from a female patient younger than 10 who had a stem cell transplant for aplastic anemia, so the T cells may come from the graft donor.

This clonotype was picked up a small number of times. V and J are TRBV4-1 and TRBJ1-1; D is unclear. From germline, CDR1 is MGHRA and CDR2 YSYEKL. The CDR3 is 16 amino acids. Trimming took 1 base from V and 3 from J, leaving 15 bases between them. The CDR3 coding sequence is TGCGCCAGCAGCCAAGGGGTCCCCATTCCCCACACTGAAGCTTTCTTT. This translates into CASSQGVPIPHTEAFF.

This clonotype was observed at least ten times. The rearrangement joins TRBV5-5 to TRBJ2-4; either TRBD1 or TRBD2 may supply D (6 bases each). The V gene's germline CDR1 is SGHKS and CDR2 YYEKEE (reference sequence). V was clipped by 1 base and J by 5 bases, with 10 bases between them. This CDR3 comprises 14 residues. The CDR3: CASSLTRGENIQYF. The DNA for the CDR3 is TGTGCCAGCAGCTTGACAAGGGGGGAAAACATTCAGTACTTC.

This clonotype was seen only a few times. A much larger clonotype is one base distant, so this may be a read error. This sequence joins TRBV5-4 and TRBJ2-2, with no clear D. The V gene lost 0 bases and the J gene lost 6 bases, with 9 bases spanning the gap. This CDR3 region has 14 residues. Germline loops: CDR1 SGHNT, CDR2 YYREEE (reference sequence). In DNA form, the CDR3 reads TGTGCCAGCAGCTTGGATCTTAACTCCGGGGAGCTGTTTTTT. It translates to CASSLDLNSGELFF.

The V call is TRBV10-2, the J call TRBJ2-7; D gene unclear. The V end lost 7 bases, the J end lost 2 bases, and 3 bases lay between the germline ends. Germline CDR1 reads WSHSY; CDR2 reads SAAADI. The CDR3 is 10 residues long. The DNA for the CDR3 is TGCGCCAGCACCCCCTACGAGCAGTACGTC. This gives the protein CASTPYEQYV.

The rearrangement joins TRBV7-8 to TRBJ2-1; D gene uncertain. Trimming stripped 6 bases from V and 4 bases from J, with 7 bases between. The CDR3 covers 12 residues. The V gene's germline CDR1 is SGHVS and CDR2 FQNEAQ. CDR3 amino acids: CASRHSYNEQFF. CDR3 nucleotide sequence: TGTGCCAGCAGGCATTCGTACAATGAGCAGTTCTTC.

As regards this clonotype: Since the CDR3 does not end with the conserved phenylalanine or tryptophan, this likely comes from a read error. The V gene is TRBV6-2 or TRBV6-3, the J gene TRBJ1-1, with a weak D call TRBD1 (5 bases). Germline V lookup: CDR1 MNHEY, CDR2 SVGEGT. The CDR3 length is 16 residues. V lost 2 bases to trimming and J lost 4 bases, with 17 bases between them. CDR3 protein: CASSYGAREVSTEAFL. The DNA for the CDR3 is TGTGCCAGCAGTTACGGGGCACGGGAGGTTTCCACTGAAGCTTTCTTG.

This clonotype was picked up a small number of times. CDR3 DNA sequence: TGTGCCAGCAGCCATCGTCGAGGACGTGAGGTCAATGAGCAGTTCTTC. This translates into CASSHRRGREVNEQFF. This chain connects TRBV14 to TRBJ2-1; D gene unclear. The CDR3 has 16 residues. Trimming took 3 bases from V and 6 from J, leaving 18 bases between them. Germline CDR1 reads SGHDN; CDR2 reads FVKESK.

This clonotype was recorded many times. The J gene is TRBJ1-3, the V gene TRBV29-1; D unresolved. Germline V CDR1 and CDR2: SQVTM, ANQGSEA. The CDR3 runs 14 residues. V was shortened by 2 bases and J by 4 bases, with 12 bases between the two germline ends. In DNA form, the CDR3 reads TGCAGCGTTGAAAAGGGCTGGGCGGGAAACACCATATATTTT. Amino acids: CSVEKGWAGNTIYF.

V gene TRBV29-1 combines with J gene TRBJ2-2; 7 bases map to TRBD1. Losses at the gene ends were 7 bases for V and 2 bases for J; bases not matched to a gene: 10. The CDR3 totals 15 residues. Germline V gene lookup returns CDR1 SQVTM and CDR2 ANQGSEA. The CDR3 loop reads CSASPGQINTGELFF. Here the CDR3 DNA reads TGCAGCGCTTCACCGGGACAGATAAACACCGGGGAGCTGTTTTTT.